This T cell receptor beta chain was obtained from a study of a mutant IDH1 vaccine in newly diagnosed glioma. Study observations and caveats: Patients showed vaccine-induced immune responses at a rate of 80% to 95%.

The repertoire was sequenced with immunoSEQ multiplex PCR; TCRdb's copy has only in-frame clones and lacks some. Of 32,000 or so clones detected, roughly 87% appear once; the ten largest clones hold around 3%. As for this clone: Its matching antigen is unknown.

Time point noted: week 5, during vaccination. The study gave 300 ug of mutant IDH1 20-mer peptide per vaccine dose, with topical imiquimod. Each tumor in the donors was a new WHO grade 3 or 4 astrocytoma, IDH1-mutant and ATRX-lost. The receptor was isolated from a woman aged 35 to 49 with glioma. Some clones in this sample may be carry-over from other donors' samples. The sequenced sample was peripheral blood mononuclear cells (PBMCs), obtained from a glioma patient whose treatment included an IDH1 peptide vaccine.

CDR3: CATSTDLGSGELFF. The CDR3 nucleotides read TGTGCGACCAGCACCGATCTCGGATCCGGGGAGCTGTTTTTT. This chain connects TRBV7-2 to TRBJ2-2; D call uncertain. Germline V CDR1 and CDR2: SGHTA, FQGNSA. This CDR3 spans 14 amino acids.